Listed here are 21 T cell receptor beta chains from one sample, sequenced in a study of CXCR3-negative and CXCR3-positive naive CD8 T cells. The method, 5' RACE with UMI labels, was used to prepare the TRB cDNA libraries. TCRdb reanalyzed the 5' RACE reads, giving one entry per CDR3 protein sequence and no DNA. The sample data list thousands of distinct CDR3 sequences. Sequenced: naive CXCR3- CD8+ T cells from blood. Subset specified: CD45RO-CCR7+CD27+CD95- naive CD8+ T cells lacking CXCR3 (TNR3-). All receptors derive from a human donor in good health. Some clones in this sample may be carry-over from other donors' samples.

The chain employs TRBV29-1 and TRBJ2-1; with no DNA, the TCRdb D assignment of TRBD2 cannot be verified. The CDR3 contains 14 residues. CDR1 and CDR2 from the germline V gene are SQVTM and ANQGSEA. The CDR3: CSAGTSGRFNEQFF.

The rearrangement uses TRBV2 and TRBJ2-5; the D gene TCRdb calls, TRBD1, cannot be checked with no DNA. The CDR3 is 16 residues long. The germline CDR1 and CDR2 sequences are SNHLY and FYNNEI. The chain's CDR3 is CASSEVAGQGRETQYF.

J is TRBJ2-4 and V is TRBV29-1. Germline V gene data show CDR1 as SQVTM and CDR2 as ANQGSEA. The CDR3 consists of 14 residues. CDR3 region: CSVEHRWEANIQYF.

Measured by frequency, this clonotype is medium-sized (0.01 to 0.1%). This chain connects TRBV27 to TRBJ2-2. The CDR3 has 11 residues. Germline loops: CDR1 MNHEY, CDR2 SMNVEV (reference sequence). The CDR3 spells CASSLSGELFF.

This clonotype counts as medium-sized by frequency. The chain uses TRBV14 and TRBJ2-4; the D call of TRBD1 rests on TCRdb alone, since no DNA is present to check it. The CDR3 runs to 15 residues. Germline CDR1 reads SGHDN; CDR2 reads FVKESK. CDR3 sequence: CASSHVAGQGSIQYF.

By frequency, this clonotype registers medium-sized. This chain connects TRBV2 to TRBJ2-7; absent DNA, TCRdb's TRBD2 call cannot be checked. This CDR3 comprises 13 residues. Germline loops: CDR1 SNHLY, CDR2 FYNNEI. This chain's CDR3 is CASRTARIDEQYF.

Its frequency marks this clonotype as medium-sized (0.01 to 0.1%). The chain employs TRBV20-1 and TRBJ2-7. Per the germline V gene, CDR1 is DFQATT and CDR2 is SNEGSKA (reference sequence). This CDR3 comprises 13 residues. The CDR3 is CSASESAFYEQYF.

The chain combines TRBV12-3 or TRBV12-4 with TRBJ2-7; TCRdb's D gene call, TRBD2, goes unchecked for lack of DNA. The CDR3 contains 15 residues. The CDR3 here is CASSNGLAGGYEQYF.

The J gene is TRBJ1-5, the V gene TRBV15; the D call from TCRdb, TRBD1, cannot be confirmed without DNA. The CDR3 totals 14 residues. Germline CDR1 reads LNHNV; CDR2 reads YYDKDF (reference sequence). CDR3 protein: CATRPEGSNQPQHF.

Frequency places this clonotype as medium-sized. This chain uses TRBV20-1 with TRBJ2-1; with no DNA, the TCRdb D assignment of TRBD1 cannot be verified. Germline assignment: CDR1 DFQATT and CDR2 SNEGSKA (reference sequence). The CDR3 has 15 residues. This CDR3 reads CSATTGGSSYNEQFF.

The genes are TRBV29-1 and TRBJ1-1. The CDR3 totals 12 residues. Germline loops: CDR1 SQVTM, CDR2 ANQGSEA. CDR3 amino acids: CSVVAGNTEAFF. The variable domain in full, completed from reference TRBV29-1 and TRBJ1-1, reads SAVISQKPSRDICQRGTSLTIQCQVDSQVTMMFWYRQQPGQSLTLIATANQGSEATYESGFVIDKFPISRPNLTFSTLTVSNMSPEDSSIYLCSVVAGNTEAFFGQGTRLTVV.

According to its frequency, this clonotype is medium-sized. The rearrangement links TRBV27 to TRBJ1-1; TCRdb gives TRBD1 as the D gene, but with no DNA this cannot be confirmed. Germline CDR1 reads MNHEY; CDR2 reads SMNVEV (reference sequence). The CDR3 extends over 14 amino acids. The CDR3 sequence: CASSFVGQVAEAFF.

Frequency places this clonotype as medium-sized. V is TRBV5-1 and J is TRBJ2-1; the TRBD2 assignment by TCRdb is unverifiable without DNA. The CDR3 extends over 15 amino acids. Germline CDR1 SGHRS, CDR2 YFSETQ. The CDR3 here is CASSLALAGPNEQFF.

The rearrangement joins TRBV5-4 to TRBJ2-1; the TCRdb D gene call, TRBD2, has no DNA to confirm it. Looked up from germline, CDR1 is SGHNT and CDR2 is YYREEE (reference sequence). The CDR3 contains 16 residues. CDR3 residues: CASSSGLAGAFNEQFF.

The chain combines TRBV11-3 with TRBJ2-2; TCRdb's D gene call, TRBD1, goes unchecked for lack of DNA. CDR1 and CDR2 (germline): SGHNT, YENEEA. The CDR3 runs to 14 residues. This chain's CDR3 is CASSQPDRAGELFF.

This clonotype is called medium-sized based on its frequency. The chain is built from TRBV28 and TRBJ2-1; TCRdb's D call of TRBD1 is untestable without DNA. The V gene's germline CDR1 is MDHEN and CDR2 SYDVKM. The CDR3 consists of 13 residues. CDR3 in amino acids: CASSLPTGDEQFF.

Judged by frequency, this clonotype is medium-sized (0.01 to 0.1%). CDR3 residues: CSVGSPAYSYNEQFF. The genes are TRBV29-1 and TRBJ2-1; without DNA, the TCRdb call of TRBD1 cannot be checked. The CDR3 sequence is 15 residues long. Germline CDR1 is SQVTM and CDR2 is ANQGSEA.

This rearrangement joins TRBV27 to TRBJ2-1. The CDR3 totals 14 residues. Germline CDR1 MNHEY, CDR2 SMNVEV (reference sequence). CDR3 residues: CASSVGGSYNEQFF.

The chain carries TRBV29-1 and TRBJ2-4; the TCRdb call, TRBD1, lacks DNA for checking. The CDR3 totals 15 residues. Germline CDR1 and CDR2: SQVTM and ANQGSEA. The CDR3 spells CSVEGTGAGLDIQYF.

The J gene is TRBJ1-6, the V gene TRBV4-1; as DNA is missing, the TRBD1 call by TCRdb cannot be tested. The germline V gene encodes CDR1 MGHRA and CDR2 YSYEKL. This CDR3 contains 17 residues. The CDR3 sequence is CASSQDTPGQGPSPLHF.

The genes are TRBV7-9 and TRBJ2-1; TCRdb proposes TRBD2, but this gene call is untestable without DNA. This CDR3 has 15 amino acids. In germline, CDR1 is SEHNR, CDR2 FQNEAQ (reference sequence). The CDR3 sequence is CASSNWTSGGNEQFF.